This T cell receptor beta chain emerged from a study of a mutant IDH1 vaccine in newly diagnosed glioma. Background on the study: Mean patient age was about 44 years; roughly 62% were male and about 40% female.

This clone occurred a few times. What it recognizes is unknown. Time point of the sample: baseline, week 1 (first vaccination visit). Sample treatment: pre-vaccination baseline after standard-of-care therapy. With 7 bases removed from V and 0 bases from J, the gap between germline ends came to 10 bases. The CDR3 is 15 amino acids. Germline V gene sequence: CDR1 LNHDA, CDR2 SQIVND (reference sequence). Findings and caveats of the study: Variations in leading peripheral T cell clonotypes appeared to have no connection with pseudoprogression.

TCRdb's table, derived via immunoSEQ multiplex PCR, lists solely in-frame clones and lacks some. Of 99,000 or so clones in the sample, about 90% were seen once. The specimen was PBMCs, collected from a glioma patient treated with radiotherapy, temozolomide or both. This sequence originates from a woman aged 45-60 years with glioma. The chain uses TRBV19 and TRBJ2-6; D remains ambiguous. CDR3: CASNRPLSGANVLTF. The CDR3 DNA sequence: TGTGCCAGTAATAGGCCCCTCTCTGGGGCCAACGTCCTGACTTTC.